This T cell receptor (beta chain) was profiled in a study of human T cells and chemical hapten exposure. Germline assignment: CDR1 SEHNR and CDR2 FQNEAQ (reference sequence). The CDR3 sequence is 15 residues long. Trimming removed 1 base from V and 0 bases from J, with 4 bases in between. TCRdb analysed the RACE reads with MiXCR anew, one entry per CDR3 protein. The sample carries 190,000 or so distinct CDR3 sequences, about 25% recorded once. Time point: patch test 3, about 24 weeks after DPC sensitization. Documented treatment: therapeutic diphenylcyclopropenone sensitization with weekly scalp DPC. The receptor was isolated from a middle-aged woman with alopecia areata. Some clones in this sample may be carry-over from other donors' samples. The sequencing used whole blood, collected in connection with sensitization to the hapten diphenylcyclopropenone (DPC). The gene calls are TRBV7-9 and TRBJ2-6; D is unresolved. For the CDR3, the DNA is TGTGCCAGCAGCTTAGACCTCTCTGGGGCCAACGTCCTGACTTTC. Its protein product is CASSLDLSGANVLTF. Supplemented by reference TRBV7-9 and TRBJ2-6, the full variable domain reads DTGVSQNPRHKITKRGQNVTFRCDPISEHNRLYWYRQTLGQGPEFLTYFQNEAQLEKSRLLSDRFSAERPKGSFSTLEIQRTEQGDSAMYLCASSLDLSGANVLTFGAGSRLTVL.